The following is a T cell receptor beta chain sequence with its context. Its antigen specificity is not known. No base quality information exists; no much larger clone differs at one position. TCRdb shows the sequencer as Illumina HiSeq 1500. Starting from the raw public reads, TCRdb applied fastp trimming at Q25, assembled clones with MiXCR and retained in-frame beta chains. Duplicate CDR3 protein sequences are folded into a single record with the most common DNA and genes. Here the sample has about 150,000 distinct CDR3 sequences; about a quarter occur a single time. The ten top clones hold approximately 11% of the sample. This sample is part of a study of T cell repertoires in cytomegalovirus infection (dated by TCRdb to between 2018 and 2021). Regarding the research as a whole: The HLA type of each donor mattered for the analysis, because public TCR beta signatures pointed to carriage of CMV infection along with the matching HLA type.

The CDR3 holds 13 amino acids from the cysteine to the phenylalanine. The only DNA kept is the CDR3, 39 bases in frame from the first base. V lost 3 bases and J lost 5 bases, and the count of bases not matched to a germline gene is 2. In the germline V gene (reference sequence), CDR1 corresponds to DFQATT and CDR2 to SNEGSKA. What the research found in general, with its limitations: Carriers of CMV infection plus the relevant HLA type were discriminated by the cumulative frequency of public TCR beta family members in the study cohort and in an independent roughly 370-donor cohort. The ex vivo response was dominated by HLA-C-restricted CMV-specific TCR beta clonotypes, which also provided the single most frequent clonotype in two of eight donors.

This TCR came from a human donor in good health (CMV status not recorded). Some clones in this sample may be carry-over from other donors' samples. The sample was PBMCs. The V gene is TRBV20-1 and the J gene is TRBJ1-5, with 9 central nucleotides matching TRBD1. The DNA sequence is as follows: TGCAGTGCTAGTGGGACAGGGTATCAGCCCCAGCATTTT. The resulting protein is CSASGTGYQPQHF.